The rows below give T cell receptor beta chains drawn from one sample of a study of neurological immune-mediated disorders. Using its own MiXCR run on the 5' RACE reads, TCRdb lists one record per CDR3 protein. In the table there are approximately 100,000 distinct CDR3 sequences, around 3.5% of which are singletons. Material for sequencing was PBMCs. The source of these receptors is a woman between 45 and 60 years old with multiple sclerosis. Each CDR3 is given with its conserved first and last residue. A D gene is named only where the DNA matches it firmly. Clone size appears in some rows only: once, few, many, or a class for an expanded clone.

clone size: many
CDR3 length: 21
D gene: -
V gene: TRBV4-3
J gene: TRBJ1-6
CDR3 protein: CASSQGGLTSLSSSYNSPLHF
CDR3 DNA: TGCGCCAGCAGCCAAGGGGGCCTTACTTCTCTTTCGAGCTCCTATAATTCACCCCTCCACTTT

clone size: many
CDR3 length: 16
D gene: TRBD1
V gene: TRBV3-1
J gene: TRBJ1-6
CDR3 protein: CASSPPTGDLDSPLHF
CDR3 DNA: TGTGCCAGCAGCCCGCCAACAGGGGATTTGGATTCACCCCTCCACTTT

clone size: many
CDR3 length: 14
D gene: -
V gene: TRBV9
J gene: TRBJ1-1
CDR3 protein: CASSVGSSNTEAFF
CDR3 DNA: TGTGCCAGCAGCGTAGGCAGTTCGAACACTGAAGCTTTCTTT

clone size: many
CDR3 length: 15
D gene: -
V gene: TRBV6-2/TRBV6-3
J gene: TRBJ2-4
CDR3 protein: CASSRLTLAKNIQYF
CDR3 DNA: TGTGCCAGCAGTCGACTAACCCTGGCCAAAAACATTCAGTACTTC

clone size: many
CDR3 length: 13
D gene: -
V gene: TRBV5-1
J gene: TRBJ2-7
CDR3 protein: CASSPQGPYEQYF
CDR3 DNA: TGCGCCAGCAGCCCACAGGGCCCCTACGAGCAGTACTTC

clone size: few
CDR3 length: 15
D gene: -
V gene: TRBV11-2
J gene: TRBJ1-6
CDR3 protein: CVSSLGTPYNSTLNF
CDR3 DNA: TGTGTCAGCAGCTTGGGCACACCCTATAATTCAACCCTCAACTTT

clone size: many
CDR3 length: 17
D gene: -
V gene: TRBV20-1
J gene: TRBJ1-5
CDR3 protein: CSARDGRGTRARQPQHF
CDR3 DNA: TGCAGTGCTAGAGATGGGCGGGGGACAAGGGCCCGACAGCCCCAGCATTTT

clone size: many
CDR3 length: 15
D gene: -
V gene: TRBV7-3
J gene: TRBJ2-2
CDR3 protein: CASSPTTGNTGELFF
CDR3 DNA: TGTGCCAGCAGCCCCACCACTGGGAACACCGGGGAGCTGTTTTTT

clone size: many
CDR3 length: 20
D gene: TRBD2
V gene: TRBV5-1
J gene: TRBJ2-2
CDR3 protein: CASSPGLAGGLYANTGELFF
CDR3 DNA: TGCGCCAGCAGCCCGGGACTAGCGGGGGGCCTGTACGCGAACACCGGGGAGCTGTTTTTT

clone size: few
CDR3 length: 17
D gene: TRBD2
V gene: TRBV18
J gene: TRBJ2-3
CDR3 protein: CASSSMSRGAFGDTQYF
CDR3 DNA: TGTGCCAGCTCGTCTATGTCGCGGGGGGCCTTTGGAGATACGCAGTATTTT

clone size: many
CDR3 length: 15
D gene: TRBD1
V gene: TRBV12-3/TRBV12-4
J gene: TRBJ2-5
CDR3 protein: CASKGDRGIIRTQYF
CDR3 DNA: TGTGCCAGCAAAGGCGACAGGGGCATTATAAGGACCCAGTACTTC

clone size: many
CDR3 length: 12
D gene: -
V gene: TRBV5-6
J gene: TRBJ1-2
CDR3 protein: CASSLAGGAGTF
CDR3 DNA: TGTGCCAGCAGCTTGGCCGGAGGAGCGGGCACCTTC

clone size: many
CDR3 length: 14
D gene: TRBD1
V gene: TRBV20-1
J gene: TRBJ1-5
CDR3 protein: CSARPTGGNQPQHF
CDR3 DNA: TGCAGTGCTAGACCCACAGGGGGCAATCAGCCCCAGCATTTT

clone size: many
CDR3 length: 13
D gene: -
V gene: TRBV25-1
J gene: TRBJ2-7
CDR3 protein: CASSLGVKVELYF
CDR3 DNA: TGTGCCAGCAGTTTGGGGGTAAAGGTCGAGCTGTACTTC

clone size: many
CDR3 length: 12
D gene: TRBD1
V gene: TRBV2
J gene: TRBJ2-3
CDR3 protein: CASRGQGWVQYF
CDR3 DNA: TGTGCCAGCAGAGGACAGGGGTGGGTCCAGTATTTT

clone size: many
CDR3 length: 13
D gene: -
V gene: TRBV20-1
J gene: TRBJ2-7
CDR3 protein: CSAMTGGAYEQYF
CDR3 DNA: TGCAGTGCTATGACAGGTGGTGCCTACGAGCAGTACTTC

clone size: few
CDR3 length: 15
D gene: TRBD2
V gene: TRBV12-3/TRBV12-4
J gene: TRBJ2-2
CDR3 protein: CASSLGRGGIGELFF
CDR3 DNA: TGTGCCAGCAGTTTGGGCCGGGGGGGTATCGGGGAGCTGTTTTTT

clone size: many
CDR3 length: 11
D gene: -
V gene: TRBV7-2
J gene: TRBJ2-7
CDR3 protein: CASSLTYEQYF
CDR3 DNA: TGTGCCAGCAGTTTAACATACGAGCAGTACTTC

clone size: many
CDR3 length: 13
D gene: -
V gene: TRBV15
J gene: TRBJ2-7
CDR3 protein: CATRGASSYEQYF
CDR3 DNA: TGTGCCACCCGCGGGGCCAGCTCCTACGAGCAGTACTTC

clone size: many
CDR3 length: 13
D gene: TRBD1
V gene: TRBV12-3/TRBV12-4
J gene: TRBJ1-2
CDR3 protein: CASSRDRSGGYTF
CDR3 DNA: TGTGCCAGCAGTCGGGACAGGTCGGGAGGCTACACCTTC

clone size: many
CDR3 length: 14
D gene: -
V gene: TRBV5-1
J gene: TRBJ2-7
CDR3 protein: CASSTVGTGYEQYF
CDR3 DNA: TGCGCCAGCAGCACCGTCGGGACCGGCTACGAGCAGTACTTC

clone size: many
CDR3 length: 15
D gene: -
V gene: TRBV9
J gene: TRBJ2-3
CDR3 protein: CASSADGLITDTQYF
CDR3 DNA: TGTGCCAGCAGCGCGGACGGGCTGATCACAGATACGCAGTATTTT

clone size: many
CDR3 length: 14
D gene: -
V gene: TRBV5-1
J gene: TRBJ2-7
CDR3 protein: CASSFRVTSYEQYF
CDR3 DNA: TGCGCCAGCAGCTTCAGAGTTACTAGCTACGAGCAGTACTTC

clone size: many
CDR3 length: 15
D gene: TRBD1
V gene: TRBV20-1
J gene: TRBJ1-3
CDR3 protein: CSASRSRGSGNTIYF
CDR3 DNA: TGCAGTGCTAGTAGGTCCAGGGGGTCTGGAAACACCATATATTTT

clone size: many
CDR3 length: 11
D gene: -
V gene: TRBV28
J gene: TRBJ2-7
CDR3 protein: CASSRFYEQYF
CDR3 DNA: TGTGCCAGCAGCCGCTTTTACGAGCAGTACTTC

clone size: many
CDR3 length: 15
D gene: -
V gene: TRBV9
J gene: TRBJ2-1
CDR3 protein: CASSVSPGSYNEQFF
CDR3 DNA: TGTGCCAGCAGCGTATCTCCGGGGTCCTACAATGAGCAGTTCTTC

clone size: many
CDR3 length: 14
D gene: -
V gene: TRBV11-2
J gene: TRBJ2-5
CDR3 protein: CASSLGGSEETQYF
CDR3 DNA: TGTGCCAGCAGCTTAGGGGGGTCCGAAGAGACCCAGTACTTC

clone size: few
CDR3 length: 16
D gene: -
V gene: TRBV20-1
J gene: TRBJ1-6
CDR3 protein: CSASPPERQDNSTLNF
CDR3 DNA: TGCAGTGCTAGCCCCCCCGAGCGACAGGATAATTCAACCCTCAACTTT

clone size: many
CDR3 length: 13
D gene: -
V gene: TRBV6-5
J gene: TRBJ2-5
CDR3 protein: CASSYSIGGAQYF
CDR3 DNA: TGTGCCAGCAGTTACTCTATTGGAGGCGCCCAGTACTTC

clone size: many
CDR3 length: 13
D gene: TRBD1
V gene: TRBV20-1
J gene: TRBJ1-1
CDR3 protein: CSAHRGSLPEAFF
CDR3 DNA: TGCAGTGCCCACAGGGGGTCGTTGCCTGAAGCTTTCTTT

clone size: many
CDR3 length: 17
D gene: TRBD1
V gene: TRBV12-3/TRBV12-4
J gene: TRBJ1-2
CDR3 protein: CASSLAGQGGRGYGYTF
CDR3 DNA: TGTGCCAGCAGTCTAGCGGGACAGGGAGGCCGCGGCTATGGCTACACCTTC

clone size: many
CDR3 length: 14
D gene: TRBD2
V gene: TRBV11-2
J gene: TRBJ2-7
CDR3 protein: CASSYQTSTLGQYF
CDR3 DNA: TGTGCCAGCAGCTACCAGACTAGCACTTTAGGGCAGTACTTC

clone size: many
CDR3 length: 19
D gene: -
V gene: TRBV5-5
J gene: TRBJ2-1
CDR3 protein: CASSSVLGAGQGNNNEQFF
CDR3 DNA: TGTGCCAGCAGCTCCGTTCTAGGGGCCGGGCAGGGGAATAACAATGAGCAGTTCTTC

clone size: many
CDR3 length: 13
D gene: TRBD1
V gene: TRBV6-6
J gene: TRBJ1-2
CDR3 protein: CASSYGTGNGYTF
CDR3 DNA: TGTGCCAGCAGTTACGGGACAGGCAACGGCTACACCTTC

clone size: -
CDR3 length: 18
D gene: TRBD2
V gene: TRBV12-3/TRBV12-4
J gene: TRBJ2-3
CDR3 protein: CASRPGLAGGPGSDTQYF
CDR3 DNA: TGTGCCAGCAGACCCGGACTAGCGGGGGGCCCTGGGTCAGATACGCAGTATTTT

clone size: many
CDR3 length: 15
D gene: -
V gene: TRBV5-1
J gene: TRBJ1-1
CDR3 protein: CASSWGRGIRAEAFF
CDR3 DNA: TGCGCCAGCAGCTGGGGGAGGGGAATAAGGGCTGAAGCTTTCTTT

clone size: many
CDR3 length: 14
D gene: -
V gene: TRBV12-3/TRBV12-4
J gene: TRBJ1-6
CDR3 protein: CASSSDSGGSPLHF
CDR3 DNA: TGTGCCAGCAGTTCTGACAGTGGAGGTTCACCCCTCCACTTT

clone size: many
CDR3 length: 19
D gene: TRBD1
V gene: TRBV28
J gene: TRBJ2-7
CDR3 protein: CASFPPAGENRGRPHEQYF
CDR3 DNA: TGTGCCAGCTTCCCCCCAGCTGGAGAGAACAGGGGACGCCCCCACGAGCAGTACTTC

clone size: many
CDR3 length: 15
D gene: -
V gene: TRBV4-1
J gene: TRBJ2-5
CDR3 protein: CASSQSGLYQETQYF
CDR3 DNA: TGCGCCAGCAGCCAATCGGGTTTGTACCAAGAGACCCAGTACTTC

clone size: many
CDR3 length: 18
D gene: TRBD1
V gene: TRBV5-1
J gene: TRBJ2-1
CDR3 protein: CASSLRGDRVGSNNEQFF
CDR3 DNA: TGCGCCAGCAGCTTGCGGGGGGACAGGGTTGGCTCTAACAATGAGCAGTTCTTC

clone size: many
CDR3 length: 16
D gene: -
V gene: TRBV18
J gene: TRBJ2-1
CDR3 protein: CASSPGSGALNREQFF
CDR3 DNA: TGTGCCAGCTCACCAGGTTCGGGGGCCCTAAATAGAGAGCAGTTCTTC

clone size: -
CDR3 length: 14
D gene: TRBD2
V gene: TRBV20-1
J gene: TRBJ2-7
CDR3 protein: CSWTSGGTSYEQYF
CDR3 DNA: TGCAGCTGGACTAGCGGGGGGACTTCCTACGAGCAGTACTTC

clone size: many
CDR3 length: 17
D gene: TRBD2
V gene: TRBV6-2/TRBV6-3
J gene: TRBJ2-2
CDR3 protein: CASSYRASGGAIGELFF
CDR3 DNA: TGTGCCAGCAGTTACCGGGCTAGCGGGGGGGCCATCGGGGAGCTGTTTTTT

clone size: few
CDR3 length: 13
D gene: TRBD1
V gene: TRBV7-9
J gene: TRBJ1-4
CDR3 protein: CASRQLEGAQFIF
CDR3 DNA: TGTGCCAGCAGGCAACTCGAGGGGGCGCAGTTCATTTTT

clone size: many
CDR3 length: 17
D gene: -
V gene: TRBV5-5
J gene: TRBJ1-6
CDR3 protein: CASSFPAGADINSPLHF
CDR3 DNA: TGTGCCAGCAGCTTTCCGGCAGGGGCCGATATTAATTCACCCCTCCACTTT

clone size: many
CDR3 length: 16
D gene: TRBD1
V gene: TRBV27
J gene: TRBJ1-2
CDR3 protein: CASSFSRTGATYGYTF
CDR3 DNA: TGTGCCAGCAGTTTTTCCAGGACAGGGGCAACCTATGGCTACACCTTC

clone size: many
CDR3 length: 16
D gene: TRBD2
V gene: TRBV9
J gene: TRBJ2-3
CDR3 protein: CASSTSGGGPTDTQYF
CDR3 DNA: TGTGCCAGCAGCACTAGTGGCGGGGGGCCCACAGATACGCAGTATTTT

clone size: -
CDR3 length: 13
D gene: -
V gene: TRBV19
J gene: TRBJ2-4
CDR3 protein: CASQEGPKKIQYF
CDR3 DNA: TGTGCCAGTCAGGAGGGACCCAAAAAAATTCAGTACTTC

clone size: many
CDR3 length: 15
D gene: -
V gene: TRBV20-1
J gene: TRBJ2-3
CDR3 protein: CSAPPRAGWIDTQYF
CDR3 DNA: TGCAGTGCCCCCCCGAGGGCGGGGTGGATAGATACGCAGTATTTT

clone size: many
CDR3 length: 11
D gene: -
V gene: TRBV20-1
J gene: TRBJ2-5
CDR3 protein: CSARDIETQYF
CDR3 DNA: TGCAGTGCTAGAGATATTGAGACCCAGTACTTC

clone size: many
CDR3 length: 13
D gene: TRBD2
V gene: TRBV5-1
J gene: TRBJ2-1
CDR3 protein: CASRLAGSDEQFF
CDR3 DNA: TGCGCCAGCAGGCTAGCGGGGTCGGATGAGCAGTTCTTC

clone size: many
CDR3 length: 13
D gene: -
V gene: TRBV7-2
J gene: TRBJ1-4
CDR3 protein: CASTLGQNGKLFF
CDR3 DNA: TGTGCCAGCACCCTCGGACAGAACGGAAAACTGTTTTTT

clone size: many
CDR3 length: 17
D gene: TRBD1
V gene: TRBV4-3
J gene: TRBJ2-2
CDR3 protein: CASSQITGGVWTGELFF
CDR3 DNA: TGCGCCAGCAGCCAAATAACAGGGGGCGTCTGGACCGGGGAGCTGTTTTTT

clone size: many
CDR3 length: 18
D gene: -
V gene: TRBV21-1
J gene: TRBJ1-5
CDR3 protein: CASSKGYWVTAQGQPQHF
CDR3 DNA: TGTGCCAGCAGCAAAGGTTATTGGGTCACAGCCCAGGGGCAGCCCCAGCATTTT

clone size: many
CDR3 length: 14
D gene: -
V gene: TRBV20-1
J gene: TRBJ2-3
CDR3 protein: CSATDLQSGDTQYF
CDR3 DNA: TGCAGTGCCACAGACTTGCAGTCCGGGGATACGCAGTATTTT

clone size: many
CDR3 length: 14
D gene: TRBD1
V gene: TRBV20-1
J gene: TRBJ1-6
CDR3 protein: CSASPQGAESPLHF
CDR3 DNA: TGCAGTGCTAGTCCTCAGGGGGCTGAATCACCCCTCCACTTT

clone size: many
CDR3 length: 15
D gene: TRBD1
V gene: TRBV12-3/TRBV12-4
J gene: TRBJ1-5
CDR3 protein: CASSPDRVGNQPQHF
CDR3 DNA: TGTGCCAGCAGTCCCGACAGGGTCGGCAATCAGCCCCAGCATTTT

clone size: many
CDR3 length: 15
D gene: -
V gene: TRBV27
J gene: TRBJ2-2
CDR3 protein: CASSRSGPYTGELFF
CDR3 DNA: TGTGCCAGCAGTCGATCCGGCCCCTACACCGGGGAGCTGTTTTTT

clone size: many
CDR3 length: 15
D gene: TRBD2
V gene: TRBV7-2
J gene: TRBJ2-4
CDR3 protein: CASSTIGTSGVAQYF
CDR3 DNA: TGTGCCAGCAGCACGATCGGGACTAGCGGGGTGGCTCAGTACTTC

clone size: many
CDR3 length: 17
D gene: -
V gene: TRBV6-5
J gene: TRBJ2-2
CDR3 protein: CASSSRPTGSNTGELFF
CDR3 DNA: TGTGCCAGCAGTAGCCGGCCCACAGGATCGAACACCGGGGAGCTGTTTTTT